These T cell receptor beta chains were read from a single sample in a study of blood T cell repertoires in COVID-19. TCRdb's table, derived via immunoSEQ multiplex PCR, lists solely in-frame clones and lacks some. This sample has about 130,000 clones, with 88% found just once. Material: peripheral blood. These TCRs come from a man aged 70-80 years with active COVID-19. Each CDR3 is given with its conserved first and last residue. The D gene is left open where the match is weak. Clone size is given for some rows only: seen once, a few or many times, or a class if the clone is expanded.

D	length	V	size	J	CDR3	DNA
NA	15	TRBV28	NA	TRBJ1-5	CASSPGLLSNQPQHF	TGTGCCAGCAGCCCCGGACTCCTGAGCAATCAGCCCCAGCATTTT
NA	14	TRBV28	NA	TRBJ2-1	CASIAREAYNEQFF	TGTGCCTCCATCGCAAGGGAGGCGTACAATGAGCAGTTCTTC
TRBD1	14	TRBV10-3	NA	TRBJ1-1	CAISLDRVDTEAFF	TGTGCCATCAGCCTGGACAGGGTCGACACTGAAGCTTTCTTT
NA	13	TRBV7-9	few	TRBJ2-7	CASMTGASYEQYF	TGTGCCAGCATGACAGGAGCCTCCTACGAGCAGTACTTC
TRBD1	13	TRBV12-3/TRBV12-4	NA	TRBJ1-1	CASRGTGNTEAFF	TGTGCCAGCAGAGGGACAGGGAACACTGAAGCTTTCTTT
NA	11	TRBV20-1	NA	TRBJ1-2	CSAREEPGYTF	TGCAGTGCTAGAGAAGAGCCTGGCTACACCTTC
TRBD1	16	TRBV24-1	NA	TRBJ2-5	CATSDSPGTGKETQYF	TGTGCCACCAGTGACTCCCCCGGGACAGGGAAGGAGACCCAGTACTTC
NA	16	TRBV27	NA	TRBJ1-6	CASSLGGAVNNSPLHF	TGTGCCAGCAGTTTAGGGGGCGCGGTCAATAATTCACCCCTCCACTTT
TRBD1	17	TRBV28	NA	TRBJ2-3	CASNGRPGTGGLDTQYF	TGTGCCAGCAACGGTCGCCCGGGGACAGGGGGCTTGGATACGCAGTATTTT
TRBD2	11	TRBV20-1	NA	TRBJ2-5	CTGLAQETQYF	TGCACAGGACTAGCCCAAGAGACCCAGTACTTC
NA	12	TRBV28	NA	TRBJ1-4	CASTARAEKLFF	TGTGCCAGCACGGCGCGGGCTGAAAAACTGTTTTTT
TRBD2	15	TRBV3-1/TRBV3-2	NA	TRBJ2-1	CASRRIAGSYNEQFF	TGTGCCAGCAGGCGTATAGCGGGCTCCTACAATGAGCAGTTCTTC
TRBD2	14	TRBV5-4	NA	TRBJ2-7	CASSLYGGGEQEYF	TGTGCCAGCAGCCTATACGGGGGAGGGGAACAGGAGTACTTC
NA	13	TRBV19	NA	TRBJ1-2	CASSHRQRTGYTF	TGTGCCAGTAGTCACCGACAGCGTACGGGCTACACCTTC
TRBD1	14	TRBV6-6	once	TRBJ1-2	CASRAGDRVYGYTF	TGTGCCAGCAGGGCCGGGGACAGGGTGTATGGCTACACCTTC
TRBD1	16	TRBV7-3	once	TRBJ1-6	CASSAGTGANNSPLHF	TGTGCCAGCAGCGCCGGGACAGGGGCTAACAATTCACCCCTCCACTTT
NA	13	TRBV29-1	NA	TRBJ2-7	CSVETGLSYEQYF	TGCAGCGTTGAAACCGGACTATCCTACGAGCAGTACTTC
NA	17	TRBV4-1	many	TRBJ2-7	CASSQVIRTARGYEQYF	TGCGCCAGCAGCCAAGTAATCCGGACAGCTCGGGGCTACGAGCAGTACTTC
TRBD2	16	TRBV18	NA	TRBJ2-1	CASSRSSSGKGNEQFF	TGTGCCAGCTCACGATCCTCTAGCGGGAAAGGGAATGAGCAGTTCTTC
TRBD2	17	TRBV7-6	NA	TRBJ2-7	CASSLGLAGDGVYEQYF	TGTGCCAGCAGCTTGGGACTAGCGGGAGATGGGGTCTACGAGCAGTACTTC
TRBD1	13	TRBV6-5	few	TRBJ1-2	CASSTRGGSGYTF	TGTGCCAGCAGCACGAGAGGGGGCTCTGGCTACACCTTC
NA	15	TRBV4-1	NA	TRBJ2-3	CASSQVWAAADTQYF	TGCGCCAGCAGCCAAGTCTGGGCAGCGGCGGATACGCAGTATTTT
NA	11	TRBV5-1	once	TRBJ2-1	CASTQTEEQFF	TGCGCCAGCACCCAGACAGAAGAGCAGTTCTTC
NA	17	TRBV13	NA	TRBJ2-3	CASSLRGATSSTDTQYF	TGTGCCAGCAGCTTAAGGGGGGCGACTAGCAGCACAGATACGCAGTATTTT
TRBD1	15	TRBV28	NA	TRBJ1-4	CASSQDRRTNEKLFF	TGTGCCAGCAGTCAGGACAGGCGAACTAATGAAAAACTGTTTTTT
NA	16	TRBV6-1	NA	TRBJ1-5	CASSDITWGVDQPQHF	TGTGCCAGCAGTGACATAACGTGGGGCGTAGATCAGCCCCAGCATTTT
NA	14	TRBV28	NA	TRBJ2-7	CASSLIAGLYEQYF	TGTGCCAGCAGCCTTATCGCGGGACTCTACGAGCAGTACTTC
TRBD1	16	TRBV18	NA	TRBJ1-5	CASSLAGTGGNQPQHF	TGTGCCAGCTCGCTCGCCGGGACAGGGGGCAATCAGCCCCAGCATTTT
NA	14	TRBV28	NA	TRBJ2-7	CASRDGAGRYEQYF	TGTGCCAGCAGGGACGGGGCGGGGAGATACGAGCAGTACTTC
NA	13	TRBV20-1	NA	TRBJ1-1	CSASKGGNTEAFF	TGCAGTGCTAGTAAGGGAGGGAACACTGAAGCTTTCTTT
NA	12	TRBV28	once	TRBJ1-1	CASSLGVAEAFF	TGTGCCAGCAGTTTAGGAGTGGCTGAAGCTTTCTTT
NA	18	TRBV7-9	NA	TRBJ2-3	CASSFPPNYPTLTDTQYF	TGTGCCAGCAGCTTCCCTCCGAACTACCCCACTCTCACAGATACGCAGTATTTT
NA	11	TRBV18	NA	TRBJ2-7	CASSSVREQYF	TGTGCCAGCTCAAGCGTTCGCGAGCAGTACTTC
TRBD2	19	TRBV3-1/TRBV3-2	NA	TRBJ2-1	CASSQDGRGGTSGNNEQFF	TGTGCCAGCAGCCAAGATGGGAGGGGAGGGACTAGCGGAAACAATGAGCAGTTCTTC
TRBD2	17	TRBV6-2/TRBV6-3	NA	TRBJ2-1	CASSWGASGGKGNEQFF	TGTGCCAGCAGTTGGGGGGCTAGCGGGGGTAAGGGCAATGAGCAGTTCTTC
NA	14	TRBV7-9	NA	TRBJ1-4	CASSSGATNEKLFF	TGTGCCAGCAGCTCAGGGGCAACTAATGAAAAACTGTTTTTT
NA	16	TRBV21-1	NA	TRBJ2-7	CASIYTRAVLSYEQYF	TGTGCCAGCATCTATACCAGGGCGGTACTCTCCTACGAGCAGTACTTC